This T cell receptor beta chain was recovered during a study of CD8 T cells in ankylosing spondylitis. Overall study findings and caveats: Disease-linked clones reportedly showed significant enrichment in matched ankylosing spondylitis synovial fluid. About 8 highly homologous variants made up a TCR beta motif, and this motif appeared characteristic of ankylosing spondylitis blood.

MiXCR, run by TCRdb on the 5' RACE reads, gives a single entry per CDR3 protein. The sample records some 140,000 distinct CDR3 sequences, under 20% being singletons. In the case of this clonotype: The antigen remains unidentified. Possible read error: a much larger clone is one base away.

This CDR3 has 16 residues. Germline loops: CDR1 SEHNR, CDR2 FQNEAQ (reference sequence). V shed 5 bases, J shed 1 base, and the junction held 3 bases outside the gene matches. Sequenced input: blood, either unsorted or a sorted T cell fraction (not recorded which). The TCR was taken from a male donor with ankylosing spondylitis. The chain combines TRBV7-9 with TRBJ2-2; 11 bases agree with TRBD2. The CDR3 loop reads CASSTTSGRNTGELFF. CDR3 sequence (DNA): TGTGCCAGCAGCACTACTAGCGGGAGGAACACCGGGGAGCTGTTTTTT.